This T cell receptor (beta chain) was profiled in a study of cytomegalovirus exposure and HLA in healthy donors. This clone was found once. Antigen unknown. Germline-derived CDR1 and CDR2 are SGHTA and FQGTGA. The CDR3 has 19 amino acids. Germline trimming cut 2 bases from V and 5 bases from J; bases unmatched to any gene: 17. Study-wide results and caveats: The study put 150 to 200 TCR beta chains on its list as cytomegalovirus-associated.

It was the approximately 110-subject validation cohort, separate from the approximately 670-subject first cohort, to which the donors belonged. Generated by immunoSEQ multiplex PCR, the TCRdb table keeps only in-frame clones and is missing some. The sample consists of around 250,000 clones, 90% of them appearing once. This sequence was found in a woman under 40 in good health and CMV-seronegative. The J gene is TRBJ2-3, the V gene TRBV7-3; 9 positions match TRBD2. The source material was PBMCs. The CDR3 nucleotides read TGTGCCAGCAGCTTAGGGCTAGCCGGGACTAGCTGGGGGATAGATACGCAGTATTTT. It is translated as CASSLGLAGTSWGIDTQYF. The whole variable domain, remainder taken from reference TRBV7-3 and TRBJ2-3, is GAGVSQTPSNKVTEKGKYVELRCDPISGHTALYWYRQSLGQGPEFLIYFQGTGAADDSGLPNDRFFAVRPEGSVSTLKIQRTERGDSAVYLCASSLGLAGTSWGIDTQYFGPGTRLTVL.